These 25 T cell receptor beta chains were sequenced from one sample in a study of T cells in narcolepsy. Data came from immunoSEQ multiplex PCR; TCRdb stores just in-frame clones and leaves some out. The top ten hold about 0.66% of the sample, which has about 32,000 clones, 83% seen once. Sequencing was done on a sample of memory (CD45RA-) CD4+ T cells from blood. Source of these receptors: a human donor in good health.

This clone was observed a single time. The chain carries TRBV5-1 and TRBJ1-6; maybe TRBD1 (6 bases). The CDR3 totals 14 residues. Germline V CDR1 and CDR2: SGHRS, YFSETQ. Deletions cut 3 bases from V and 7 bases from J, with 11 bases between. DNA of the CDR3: TGCGCCAGCAGCTCGGACAGTAGGAATTCACCCCTCCACTTT. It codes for CASSSDSRNSPLHF.

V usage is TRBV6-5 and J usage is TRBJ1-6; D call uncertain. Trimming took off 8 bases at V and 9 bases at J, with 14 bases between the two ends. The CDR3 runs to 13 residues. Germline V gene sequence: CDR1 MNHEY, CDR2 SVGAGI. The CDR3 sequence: CASGVSVTSPLHF. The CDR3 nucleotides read TGTGCCAGCGGCGTGTCCGTTACTTCACCCCTCCACTTT.

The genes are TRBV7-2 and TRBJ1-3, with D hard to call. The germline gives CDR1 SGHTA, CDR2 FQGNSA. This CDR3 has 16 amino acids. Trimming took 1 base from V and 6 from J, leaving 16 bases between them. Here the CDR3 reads CASSLGTYALQNTIYF. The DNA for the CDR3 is TGTGCCAGCAGCTTAGGGACCTACGCTCTTCAAAACACCATATATTTT.

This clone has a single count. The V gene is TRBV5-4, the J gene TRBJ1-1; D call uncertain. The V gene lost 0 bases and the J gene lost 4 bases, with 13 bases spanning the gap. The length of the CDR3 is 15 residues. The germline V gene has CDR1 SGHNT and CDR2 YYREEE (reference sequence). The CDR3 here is CASSLVAGVGTEAFF. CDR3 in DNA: TGTGCCAGCAGCTTGGTTGCAGGCGTCGGCACTGAAGCTTTCTTT.

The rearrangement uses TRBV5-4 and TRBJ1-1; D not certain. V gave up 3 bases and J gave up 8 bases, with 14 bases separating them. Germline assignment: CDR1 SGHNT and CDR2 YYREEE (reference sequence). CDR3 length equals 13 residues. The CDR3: CASSSVSGMEAFF. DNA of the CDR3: TGTGCCAGCAGCTCCGTTTCCGGGATGGAAGCTTTCTTT.

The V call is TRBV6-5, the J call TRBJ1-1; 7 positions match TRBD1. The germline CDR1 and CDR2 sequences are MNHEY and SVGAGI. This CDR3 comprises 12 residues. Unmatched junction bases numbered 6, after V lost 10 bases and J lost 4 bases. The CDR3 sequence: CATQGVGTEAFF. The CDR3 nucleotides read TGTGCCACCCAGGGGGTTGGCACTGAAGCTTTCTTT.

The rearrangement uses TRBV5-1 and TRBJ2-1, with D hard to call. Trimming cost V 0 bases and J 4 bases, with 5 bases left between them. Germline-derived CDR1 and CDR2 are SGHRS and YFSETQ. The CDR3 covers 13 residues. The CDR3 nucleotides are TGCGCCAGCAGCTTGGCTCTGTACAATGAGCAGTTCTTC. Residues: CASSLALYNEQFF.

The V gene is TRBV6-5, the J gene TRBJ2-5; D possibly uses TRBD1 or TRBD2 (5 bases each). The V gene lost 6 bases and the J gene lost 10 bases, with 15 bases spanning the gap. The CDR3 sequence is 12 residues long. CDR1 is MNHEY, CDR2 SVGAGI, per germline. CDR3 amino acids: CASRGTAGDQYF. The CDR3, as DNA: TGTGCCAGCAGGGGGACCGCCGGAGACCAGTACTTC.

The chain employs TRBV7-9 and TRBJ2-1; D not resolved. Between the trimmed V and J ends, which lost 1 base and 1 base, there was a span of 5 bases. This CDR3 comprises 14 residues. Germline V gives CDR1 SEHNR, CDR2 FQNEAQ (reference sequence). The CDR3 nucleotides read TGTGCCAGCAGCTTAGAGCAGTCCTACAATGAGCAGTTCTTC. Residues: CASSLEQSYNEQFF.

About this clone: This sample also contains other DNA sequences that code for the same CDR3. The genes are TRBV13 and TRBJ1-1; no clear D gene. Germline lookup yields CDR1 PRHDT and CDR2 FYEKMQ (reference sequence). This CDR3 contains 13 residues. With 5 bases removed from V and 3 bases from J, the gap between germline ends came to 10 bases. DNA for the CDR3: TGTGCCAGCAGCCCGAGGGCTGACACTGAAGCTTTCTTT. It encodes CASSPRADTEAFF.

The CDR3 DNA follows: TGTGCCAGCAGGGGCGGCCCCGGGGATCCCCTCCACTTT. The encoded protein is CASRGGPGDPLHF. The chain combines TRBV11-2 with TRBJ1-6; D gene uncertain. The CDR3 is made up of 13 amino acids. V lost 6 bases and J lost 13, with 16 bases in between. CDR1 is SGHAT, CDR2 FQNNGV, per germline.

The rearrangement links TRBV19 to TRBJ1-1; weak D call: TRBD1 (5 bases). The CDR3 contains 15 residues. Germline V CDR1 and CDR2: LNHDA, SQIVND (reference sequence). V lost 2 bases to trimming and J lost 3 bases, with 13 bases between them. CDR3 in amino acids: CASSIRDLRYTEAFF. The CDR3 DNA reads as TGTGCCAGTAGTATACGGGACCTTCGATACACTGAAGCTTTCTTT.

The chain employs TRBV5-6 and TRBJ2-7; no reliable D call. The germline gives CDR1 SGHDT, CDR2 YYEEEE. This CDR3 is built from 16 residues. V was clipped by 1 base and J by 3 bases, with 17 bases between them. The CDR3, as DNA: TGTGCCAGCAGCTTGCACGGATCGACCCAAAACTACGAGCAGTACTTC. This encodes CASSLHGSTQNYEQYF. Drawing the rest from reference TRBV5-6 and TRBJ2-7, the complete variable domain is DAGVTQSPTHLIKTRGQQVTLRCSPKSGHDTVSWYQQALGQGPQFIFQYYEEEERQRGNFPDRFSGHQFPNYSSELNVNALLLGDSALYLCASSLHGSTQNYEQYFGPGTRLTVT.

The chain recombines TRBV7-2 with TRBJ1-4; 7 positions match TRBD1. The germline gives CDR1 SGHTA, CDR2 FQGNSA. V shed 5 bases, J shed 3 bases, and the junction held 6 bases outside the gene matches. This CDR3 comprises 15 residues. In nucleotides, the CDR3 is TGTGCCAGCAGCAAGCTACAGGGGTCTAATGAAAAACTGTTTTTT. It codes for CASSKLQGSNEKLFF.

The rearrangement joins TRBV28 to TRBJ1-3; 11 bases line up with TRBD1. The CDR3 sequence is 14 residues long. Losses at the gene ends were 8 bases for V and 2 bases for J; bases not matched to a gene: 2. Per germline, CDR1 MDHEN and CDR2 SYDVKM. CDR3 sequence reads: CASGQGAAGNTIYF. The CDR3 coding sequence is TGTGCCAGCGGACAGGGGGCGGCTGGAAACACCATATATTTT.

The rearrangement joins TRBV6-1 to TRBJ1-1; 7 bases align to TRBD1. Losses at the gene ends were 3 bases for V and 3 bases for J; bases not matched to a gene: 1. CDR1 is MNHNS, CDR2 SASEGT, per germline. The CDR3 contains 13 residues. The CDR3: CASSDRGDTEAFF. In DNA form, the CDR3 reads TGTGCCAGCAGTGACAGGGGGGACACTGAAGCTTTCTTT.

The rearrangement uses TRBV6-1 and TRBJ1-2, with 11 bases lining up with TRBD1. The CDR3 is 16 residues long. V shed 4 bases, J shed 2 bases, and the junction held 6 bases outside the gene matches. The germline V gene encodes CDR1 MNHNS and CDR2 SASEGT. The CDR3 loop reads CASSAGQGGPNYGYTF. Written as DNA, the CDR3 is TGTGCCAGCAGTGCGGGACAGGGGGGGCCCAACTATGGCTACACCTTC.

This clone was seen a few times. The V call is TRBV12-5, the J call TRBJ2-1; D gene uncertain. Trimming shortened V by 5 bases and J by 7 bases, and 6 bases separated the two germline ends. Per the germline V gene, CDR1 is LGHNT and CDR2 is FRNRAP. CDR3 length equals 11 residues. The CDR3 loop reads CASGTINEQFF. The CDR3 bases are TGTGCTAGTGGTACGATTAATGAGCAGTTCTTC.

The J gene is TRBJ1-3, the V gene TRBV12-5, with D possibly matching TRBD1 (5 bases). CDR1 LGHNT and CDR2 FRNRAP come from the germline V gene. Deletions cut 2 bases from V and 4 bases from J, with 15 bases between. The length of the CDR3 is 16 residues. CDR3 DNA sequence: TGTGCTAGTGGTTTGTTGGCAGGGACGGGAGGAAACACCATATATTTT. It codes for CASGLLAGTGGNTIYF.

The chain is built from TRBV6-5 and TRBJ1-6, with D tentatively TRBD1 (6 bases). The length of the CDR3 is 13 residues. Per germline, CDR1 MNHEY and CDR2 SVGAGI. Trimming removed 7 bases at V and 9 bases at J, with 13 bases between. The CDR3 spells CASKRTVASPLHF. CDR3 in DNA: TGTGCCAGCAAGCGGACAGTGGCTTCACCCCTCCACTTT.

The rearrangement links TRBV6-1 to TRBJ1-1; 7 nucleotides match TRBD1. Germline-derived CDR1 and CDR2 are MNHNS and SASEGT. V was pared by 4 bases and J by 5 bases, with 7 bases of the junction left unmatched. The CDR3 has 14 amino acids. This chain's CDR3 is CASSGRGQRTEAFF. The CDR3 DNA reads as TGTGCCAGCAGTGGGAGGGGACAGAGGACTGAAGCTTTCTTT.

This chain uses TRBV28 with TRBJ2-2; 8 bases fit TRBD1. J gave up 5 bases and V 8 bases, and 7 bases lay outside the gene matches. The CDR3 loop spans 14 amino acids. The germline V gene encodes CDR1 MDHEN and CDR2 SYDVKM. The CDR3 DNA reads TGTGCCAGCTTTGACAGGGGTCGTACCGGGGAGCTGTTTTTT. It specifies CASFDRGRTGELFF.

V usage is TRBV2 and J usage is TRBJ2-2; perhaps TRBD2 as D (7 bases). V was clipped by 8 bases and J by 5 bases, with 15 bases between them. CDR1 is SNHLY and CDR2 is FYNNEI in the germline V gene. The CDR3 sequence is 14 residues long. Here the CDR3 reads CASGGGGWTGELFF. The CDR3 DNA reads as TGTGCCAGCGGGGGCGGGGGATGGACCGGGGAGCTGTTTTTT.

The CDR3 nucleotides are TGTGCCAGCAGGGACTCATCGCACAGGGACACCTTC. It translates to CASRDSSHRDTF. The chain recombines TRBV6-5 with TRBJ1-2, with D perhaps matching TRBD1 (6 bases). The V gene's germline CDR1 is MNHEY and CDR2 SVGAGI. V was clipped by 6 bases and J by 12 bases, with 17 bases between them. The CDR3 has 12 amino acids.

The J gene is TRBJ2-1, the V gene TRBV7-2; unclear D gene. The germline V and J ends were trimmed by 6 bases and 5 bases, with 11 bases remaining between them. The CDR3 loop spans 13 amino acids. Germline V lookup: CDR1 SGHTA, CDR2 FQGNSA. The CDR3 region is CASSRTRDNEQFF. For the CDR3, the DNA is TGTGCCAGCAGTCGGACCCGGGACAATGAGCAGTTCTTC.